A single sample is the source of the 20 T cell receptor beta chains below, sequenced in a study of blood T cell repertoires in COVID-19. Measured with immunoSEQ multiplex PCR; TCRdb has only the in-frame clones, and not every one. This table has more than 200,000 clones, about 86% appearing once. Material for sequencing was peripheral blood. These receptors came from a man older than 75 with acute or convalescent COVID-19.

The chain has TRBV6-5 and TRBJ1-2; no firm D call. V gave up 0 bases and J gave up 8 bases, with 16 bases separating them. The germline V gene encodes CDR1 MNHEY and CDR2 SVGAGI. This CDR3 has 15 residues. The CDR3 here is CASSYSPTEVWGYTF. CDR3 in DNA: TGTGCCAGCAGTTACTCGCCGACGGAGGTGTGGGGCTACACCTTC.

The chain uses TRBV6-4 and TRBJ1-5; D uncertain. The CDR3 covers 15 residues. Germline V CDR1 and CDR2: MRHNA, SNTAGT. Trimming shortened V by 1 base and J by 5 bases, and 12 bases separated the two germline ends. The CDR3 nucleotides are TGTGCCAGCAGTGACTTCCCCTACGGGGATCAGCCCCAGCATTTT. Encoded protein: CASSDFPYGDQPQHF.

This clone was observed a handful of times. The J gene is TRBJ1-1, the V gene TRBV21-1; no DNA check was done on the table's D call, TRBD1. TRBV21-1 is tagged as a pseudogene. This CDR3 has 14 amino acids. CDR3 sequence reads: CASSKETGRNEAFF. In DNA form, the CDR3 reads TGTGCCAGCAGCAAGGAGACAGGGCGGAATGAAGCTTTCTTT.

This chain uses TRBV7-9 with TRBJ2-1, with 7 bases that match TRBD2. The trim removed 4 bases at V and 9 bases at J, leaving 3 bases unmatched. The CDR3 length is 12 residues. Germline loops: CDR1 SEHNR, CDR2 FQNEAQ (reference sequence). In DNA, the CDR3 is TGTGCCAGCAGCTGGGGGGAGGGTGAGCAGTTCTTC. It is translated as CASSWGEGEQFF.

Concerning this clone: Other nucleotide sequences in the sample specify the same CDR3. The chain uses TRBV6-5 and TRBJ2-7; 13 nucleotides line up with TRBD2. Trimming took 7 bases from V and 3 from J; bases not matched to a gene: 3. Looked up from germline, CDR1 is MNHEY and CDR2 is SVGAGI. The CDR3 contains 14 residues. This CDR3 reads CASTRTSGSYEQYF. CDR3 coding DNA: TGTGCCAGCACCCGGACTAGCGGGAGCTACGAGCAGTACTTC.

This clone was seen only a few times. This chain uses TRBV5-4 with TRBJ1-2; 9 bases map to TRBD1. The ends lost 4 bases at V and 4 bases at J; junction bases unmatched: 5. The CDR3 covers 14 residues. The germline gives CDR1 SGHNT, CDR2 YYREEE (reference sequence). This CDR3 reads CASSPDRGTYGYTF. DNA for the CDR3: TGTGCCAGCAGCCCGGACAGGGGTACCTATGGCTACACCTTC.

The genes are TRBV9 and TRBJ2-3; 8 bases map to TRBD2. Germline CDR1 and CDR2: SGDLS and YYNGEE. The CDR3 has 16 amino acids. Germline trimming cut 3 bases from V and 3 bases from J; bases unmatched to any gene: 9. CDR3 in DNA: TGTGCCAGCAGCGGGCGAGGAGGCGGGAGGACAGATACGCAGTATTTT. Encoded protein: CASSGRGGGRTDTQYF.

J is TRBJ1-1 and V is TRBV9; D is possibly TRBD1 (6 bases). With 0 bases removed from V and 3 bases from J, the gap between germline ends came to 6 bases. CDR3 length: 13 residues. Germline V lookup: CDR1 SGDLS, CDR2 YYNGEE. Here the CDR3 DNA reads TGTGCCAGCAGCGTAGCAGGGGACACTGAAGCTTTCTTT. It specifies CASSVAGDTEAFF.

This clone appeared a single time. The chain joins TRBV7-9 to TRBJ1-2, with D hard to call. Germline V CDR1 and CDR2: SEHNR, FQNEAQ (reference sequence). This CDR3 contains 13 residues. Deletions cut 2 bases from V and 0 bases from J, with 4 bases between. The CDR3: CASSLQTNYGYTF. Written as DNA, the CDR3 is TGTGCCAGCAGCTTACAGACTAACTATGGCTACACCTTC.

This sequence joins TRBV9 and TRBJ2-1, with D possibly being TRBD1 (5 bases). V was shortened by 4 bases and J by 2 bases, with 7 bases between the two germline ends. There are 13 residues in the CDR3. CDR1 is SGDLS and CDR2 is YYNGEE in the germline V gene. The CDR3 loop is CASSPGTYNEQFF. In DNA form, the CDR3 reads TGTGCCAGCAGCCCAGGGACCTACAATGAGCAGTTCTTC.

The chain is built from TRBV28 and TRBJ1-5; D possibly corresponds to TRBD1 (6 bases). CDR3 length: 16 residues. V lost 6 bases and J 3 bases, leaving 18 bases between the germline ends. The germline V gene encodes CDR1 MDHEN and CDR2 SYDVKM. The CDR3 is CASRVRGRGDNQPQHF. CDR3 in DNA: TGTGCCAGCAGGGTCCGCGGCAGGGGCGACAATCAGCCCCAGCATTTT.

The chain couples TRBV5-4 to TRBJ2-3, with a tentative D call TRBD2 (5 bases). The CDR3 sequence is 14 residues long. The germline V and J ends were trimmed by 0 bases and 1 base, with 6 bases remaining between them. Germline CDR1 is SGHNT and CDR2 is YYREEE (reference sequence). CDR3 nucleotides: TGTGCCAGCAGCTTGGATAGCGGCACAGATACGCAGTATTTT. Its protein is CASSLDSGTDTQYF.

This chain connects TRBV10-2 to TRBJ1-5, with a weak D call TRBD1 (6 bases). CDR1 is WSHSY and CDR2 is SAAADI in the germline V gene. V gave up 3 bases and J gave up 10 bases, with 25 bases separating them. The CDR3 sequence is 17 residues long. The CDR3 DNA follows: TGCGCCAGCAGTGATAGGGTACAGGGAGGGGGAATAGCCCCCCAGCATTTT. This translates into CASSDRVQGGGIAPQHF.

The chain uses TRBV7-9 and TRBJ1-1; 8 bases match TRBD1. Germline V gives CDR1 SEHNR, CDR2 FQNEAQ (reference sequence). The CDR3 length is 14 residues. V dropped 5 bases and J dropped 0; count of bases not matched to a gene: 2. This chain's CDR3 is CASSRTGMNTEAFF. The DNA for the CDR3 is TGTGCCAGCAGCCGGACAGGGATGAACACTGAAGCTTTCTTT.

The chain links TRBV11-2 to TRBJ2-5, with 8 bases matching TRBD2. The V and J ends lost 5 bases and 5 bases, in that order; junction bases with no gene match: 4. This CDR3 spans 13 amino acids. The germline gives CDR1 SGHAT, CDR2 FQNNGV. CDR3 coding DNA: TGTGCCAGCAGCCCGGGACTAGGCGAGACCCAGTACTTC. It specifies CASSPGLGETQYF.

This chain links TRBV6-5 with TRBJ2-3; possibly TRBD1 for D (6 bases). Deletions cut 7 bases from V and 2 bases from J, with 13 bases between. This CDR3 is built from 14 residues. Per germline, CDR1 MNHEY and CDR2 SVGAGI. The CDR3 loop reads CASKPGHSTDTQYF. The CDR3 DNA follows: TGTGCCAGCAAACCGGGACACTCCACAGATACGCAGTATTTT.

J is TRBJ1-3 and V is TRBV3-1 (or the pseudogene TRBV3-2), with D hard to call. Germline V gene lookup returns CDR1 LGHDT and CDR2 YNNKEL (reference sequence). CDR3 size: 15 residues. V lost 0 bases and J lost 5, with 11 bases in between. As DNA, the CDR3 is TGTGCCAGCAGCCAAGAAGGGTCCGGGAGAAACACCATATATTTT. This encodes CASSQEGSGRNTIYF.

A single count supports this clone. This chain uses TRBV7-2 with TRBJ2-1, with D tentatively TRBD2 (5 bases). Germline assignment: CDR1 SGHTA and CDR2 FQGNSA. Trimming stripped 3 bases from V and 3 bases from J, with 9 bases between. This CDR3 has 14 amino acids. CDR3 nucleotide sequence: TGTGCCAGCAGCTTGAACGGGGTCTACAATGAGCAGTTCTTC. Its protein is CASSLNGVYNEQFF.

The DNA of the CDR3 is TGCGCCAGCAGCTTCCAGGGGACATCGGACGAGCAGTACTTC. This encodes CASSFQGTSDEQYF. The V call is TRBV5-1, the J call TRBJ2-7; D possibly corresponds to TRBD1 (6 bases). The CDR3 totals 14 residues. Trimming took off 2 bases at V and 5 bases at J, with 14 bases between the two ends. The germline CDR1 and CDR2 sequences are SGHRS and YFSETQ.

The rearrangement uses TRBV6-1 and TRBJ2-1; 8 bases are a match to TRBD2. The germline V gene encodes CDR1 MNHNS and CDR2 SASEGT. This CDR3 has 15 residues. The J segment lost 3 bases and the V segment lost 2 bases, leaving 3 bases of the junction unmatched. CDR3 amino acids: CASSEMRGDYNEQFF. DNA for the CDR3: TGTGCCAGCAGTGAAATGCGGGGGGACTACAATGAGCAGTTCTTC.